The entry below gives a single T cell receptor beta chain sequence along with its context. The data were obtained in a study of blood T cell repertoires in COVID-19. Across the study: In each case, the material was cDNA or gDNA derived from T cells, B-cell-depleted T cells, or PBMCs.

CDR3 length equals 12 residues. The V gene's germline CDR1 is MNHNY and CDR2 SVGAGI (reference sequence). Trimming shortened V by 7 bases and J by 6 bases, and 13 bases separated the two germline ends. Per the study methods: Estimation of nucleated cell counts relied on the amplification of reference gene primers. Some clones are missing from TCRdb's copy, which holds only in-frame ones; the method was immunoSEQ multiplex PCR. V and J calls and clone size follow that table, whereas D and trimming were derived from the DNA. The data hold over 85,000 clones, with 75% to 95% observed a single time. This TCR was sampled from a human donor with active COVID-19. The donor label of this sample is uncertain. The rearrangement joins TRBV6-6 to TRBJ2-7, with D possibly TRBD1 on 6 matching bases. Sequences were obtained from peripheral blood. This CDR3 is CASNGQGSEQYF. The CDR3 DNA is TGTGCCAGCAATGGGCAGGGGTCCGAGCAGTACTTC.